The T cell receptor beta chain under discussion was sequenced for a study of shared clonotypes between healthy human individuals. Authors' methods: ImmunoSEQ output held junction-only sequences without quality scores, so filtering differed. Using immunoSEQ multiplex PCR, the repertoire was profiled, and TCRdb retains in-frame clones only, with some absent. That table furnishes V, J and clone size, whereas the DNA furnished D and trimming. In the table there are about 1 million clones, under 80% of which are singletons. The CDR3 loop spans 12 amino acids. Trimming removed 3 bases from V and 4 bases from J, with 5 bases in between. Germline V CDR1 and CDR2: SGHKS, YYEKEE (reference sequence). Points from the study as a whole: Inspection by rarefaction showed sorted-subset sequencing to be incomplete despite large depth.

The table lists this clone with many counts. Antigen: not known. Sequenced material: memory CD4+ T cells sorted from blood. Noted subset: CD45RA-negative fraction. The chain recombines TRBV5-5 with TRBJ1-5; D call uncertain. The sequence came from a man aged 18 to 30 in good health. The CDR3 DNA sequence: TGTGCCAGCAGCTACGGGAATCAGCCCCAGCATTTT. Translation: CASSYGNQPQHF.